These 10 T cell receptor beta chains share one sample of origin, sequenced in a study of blood T cell repertoires in COVID-19. Profiling relied on immunoSEQ multiplex PCR, and the TCRdb table lists in-frame clones only, not all of them. The sample gives fewer than 200,000 clones, about 80% of which show up once; approximately 8% is in the top ten. Sequencing was done on a sample of peripheral blood. The source is a woman aged 55-69 years with COVID-19, enrolled during active disease.

The chain carries TRBV28 and TRBJ2-1, with 10 bases aligning to TRBD1. J lost 8 bases, V lost 4 bases, and 8 bases had no gene match. From germline, CDR1 is MDHEN and CDR2 SYDVKM. This CDR3 contains 15 residues. CDR3 bases: TGTGCCAGCAGTTCTGTAGGGACAGGGGACCATGAGCAGTTCTTC. Translation: CASSSVGTGDHEQFF.

This rearrangement joins TRBV28 to TRBJ1-5; no definite D call. The germline V gene has CDR1 MDHEN and CDR2 SYDVKM. CDR3 length: 15 residues. Deletions cut 7 bases from V and 7 bases from J, with 20 bases between. The CDR3 DNA follows: TGTGCCAGCATCCCCGGGGAGGGCATCAGGCAGCCCCAGCATTTT. It encodes CASIPGEGIRQPQHF.

The rearrangement links TRBV18 to TRBJ2-7, with TRBD2 matching 8 bases. After removal of 4 bases from V and 3 bases from J, the junction contained 8 bases not matched to a gene. This CDR3 has 15 amino acids. CDR1 is KGHSH, CDR2 LQKENI, per germline. Here the CDR3 reads CASSRGTSPNYEQYF. The CDR3 coding sequence is TGTGCCAGCTCACGGGGGACTAGTCCTAACTACGAGCAGTACTTC.

The chain employs TRBV28 and TRBJ2-1, with unresolved D. V lost 9 bases and J 0 bases, leaving 9 bases between the germline ends. CDR3 size: 13 residues. Germline-derived CDR1 and CDR2 are MDHEN and SYDVKM. The CDR3 sequence is CASVALSYNEQFF. The CDR3 DNA reads as TGTGCCAGTGTAGCCCTCTCCTACAATGAGCAGTTCTTC.

The chain couples TRBV19 to TRBJ1-5; no clear D gene. V lost 5 bases, J lost 1 base, and 9 bases lay in between. Germline V gene lookup returns CDR1 LNHDA and CDR2 SQIVND (reference sequence). The CDR3 length is 14 residues. CDR3 in amino acids: CASSPGTSNQPQHF. CDR3 DNA sequence: TGTGCCAGTAGTCCAGGCACCAGCAATCAGCCCCAGCATTTT.

This chain links TRBV28 with TRBJ2-4; 7 nucleotides match TRBD2. This CDR3 is built from 17 residues. V trimming: 5 bases; J trimming: 3 bases; junction bases outside the gene matches: 13. Germline values: CDR1 MDHEN, CDR2 SYDVKM. The CDR3 sequence is CASSPGERWEGKNIQYF. The CDR3 DNA reads TGTGCCAGCAGTCCAGGCGAGAGGTGGGAGGGCAAAAACATTCAGTACTTC.

Many counts were recorded for this clone. The rearrangement joins TRBV28 to TRBJ1-2; 7 nucleotides agree with TRBD1. The CDR3 length is 13 residues. The germline V gene has CDR1 MDHEN and CDR2 SYDVKM. V was clipped by 5 bases and J by 7 bases; unmatched bases: 7. CDR3 sequence (DNA): TGTGCCAGCAGTCGTGACAGGGTGACTGGCTACACCTTC. This gives the protein CASSRDRVTGYTF.

This chain links TRBV20-1 with TRBJ1-2; TRBD1 is a possible D gene (5 bases). The CDR3 covers 11 residues. Trimming cost V 7 bases and J 6 bases, with 12 bases left between them. Per germline, CDR1 DFQATT and CDR2 SNEGSKA (reference sequence). The CDR3 loop is CSEEGLDGYTF. The CDR3 DNA reads TGCAGTGAGGAGGGGCTTGATGGCTACACCTTC.

This rearrangement joins TRBV7-2 to TRBJ2-7; D gene ambiguous. The V and J ends lost 3 bases and 3 bases respectively, with 6 bases between them. The germline CDR1 and CDR2 sequences are SGHTA and FQGNSA. The CDR3 runs to 12 residues. The CDR3 sequence is CASSFPFYEQYF. The CDR3 nucleotides are TGTGCCAGCAGCTTCCCCTTCTACGAGCAGTACTTC.

The chain links TRBV27 to TRBJ2-2; 8 bases align to TRBD2. V gave up 5 bases and J gave up 1 base; unmatched junction bases: 6. Germline V lookup: CDR1 MNHEY, CDR2 SMNVEV (reference sequence). This CDR3 has 16 residues. The CDR3 nucleotides are TGTGCCAGCAGTCGGGGACTAGATTGGAACACCGGGGAGCTGTTTTTT. It is translated as CASSRGLDWNTGELFF.